These 4 T cell receptor beta chains originate from one sample sequenced in a study of STAT5B mutations in CD4+ large granular lymphocyte leukemia. The protocol was immunoSEQ multiplex PCR, while the TCRdb copy is restricted to in-frame clones and leaves out a portion. This sample has tens of thousands of clones; over 70% occur once, and the top ten carry roughly 4%. The specimen was CD4+ T cells from blood buffy coats. These receptors were obtained from a human donor in good health.

The genes are TRBV25-1 and TRBJ1-6; D is possibly TRBD1 (6 bases). The germline gives CDR1 MGHDK, CDR2 SYGVNS. The V end lost 3 bases, the J end lost 7 bases, and 16 bases lay between the germline ends. The CDR3 consists of 16 residues. For the CDR3, the DNA is TGTGCCAGCAGTGAGCCTAACCCGGGACAAAATTCACCCCTCCACTTT. Encoded protein: CASSEPNPGQNSPLHF.

The chain uses TRBV7-9 and TRBJ2-1; D remains ambiguous. The CDR3 contains 13 residues. Between the trimmed V and J ends, which lost 5 bases and 6 bases, there was a span of 11 bases. The V gene's germline CDR1 is SEHNR and CDR2 FQNEAQ (reference sequence). Written as DNA, the CDR3 is TGTGCCAGCAGCCCCGCAAAGGGCAATGAGCAGTTCTTC. Protein sequence: CASSPAKGNEQFF.

The V call is TRBV6-5, the J call TRBJ2-1; D unresolved. The CDR3 loop spans 11 amino acids. Germline V lookup: CDR1 MNHEY, CDR2 SVGAGI. V lost 6 bases and J lost 3, with 3 bases in between. The CDR3 is CASRNYNEQFF. In DNA, the CDR3 is TGTGCCAGCAGGAACTACAATGAGCAGTTCTTC.

This chain uses TRBV7-9 with TRBJ2-1, with TRBD2 matching over 14 bases. Germline V gene lookup returns CDR1 SEHNR and CDR2 FQNEAQ (reference sequence). V lost 8 bases and J lost 2; bases outside the gene matches: 11. The CDR3 is made up of 18 amino acids. DNA for the CDR3: TGTGCCAGCGCCGGGACTAGCGGGAGCCCCATAACCTACAATGAGCAGTTCTTC. Translation gives CASAGTSGSPITYNEQFF.